Presented here are 10 T cell receptor beta chains from one specimen sequenced in a study of human T cells and chemical hapten exposure. The time point denotes: patch test 1, 2 weeks after DPC sensitization. Specified treatment: therapeutic diphenylcyclopropenone sensitization with weekly scalp DPC. TCRdb used MiXCR to reprocess the RACE reads, holding one entry per CDR3 protein. Seen here are approximately 340,000 distinct CDR3 sequences, around 6.9% observed once, and the top ten hold roughly 8%. The sample here was whole blood, taken in connection with sensitization to the hapten diphenylcyclopropenone (DPC). The receptors derive from a woman aged 18-30 years with alopecia areata. Some clones in this sample may be carry-over from other donors' samples.

This clonotype occurred a few times. The chain has TRBV7-9 and TRBJ1-4; no firm D call. Trimming removed 5 bases at V and 14 bases at J, with 18 bases between. The germline V gene encodes CDR1 SEHNR and CDR2 FQNEAQ (reference sequence). This CDR3 spans 13 amino acids. The CDR3 coding sequence is TGTGCCAGCAGCCGGGATCTAGAGGGAACGCTGTTTTTT. The encoded protein is CASSRDLEGTLFF.

There are many counts of this clonotype. The CDR3 region is CASSSTGGSYNEQFF. In DNA, the CDR3 is TGTGCCAGCAGTTCGACAGGGGGGTCCTACAATGAGCAGTTCTTC. The chain recombines TRBV12-3 or TRBV12-4 with TRBJ2-1; TRBD1 matches at 9 bases. The junction had 2 bases not matched to a gene; V was cut back by 4 bases and J by 1 base. The CDR3 sequence is 15 residues long.

This clonotype was recorded many times. V and J are TRBV4-3 and TRBJ2-3, with no clear D. V was trimmed by 0 bases and J by 2 bases, leaving 18 bases between them. From germline, CDR1 is LGHNA and CDR2 YSLEER. This CDR3 is built from 18 residues. The CDR3 nucleotides are TGCGCCAGCAGCCAAGATCAAGCTTCCCGTCTCTCCACAGATACGCAGTATTTT. Translating it yields CASSQDQASRLSTDTQYF.

The sample holds a few counts of this clonotype. V usage is TRBV6-1 and J usage is TRBJ1-5; D not resolved. This CDR3 has 17 residues. CDR1 is MNHNS, CDR2 SASEGT, per germline. Trimming left V 0 bases short and J 0 bases short, with 12 bases between. This chain's CDR3 is CASSEARAAYSNQPQHF. DNA of the CDR3: TGTGCCAGCAGTGAAGCGCGGGCAGCATATAGCAATCAGCCCCAGCATTTT.

This clonotype turned up a few times. CDR3 in amino acids: CASSPDRGGEQYF. CDR3 coding DNA: TGTGCCAGCAGTCCGGACAGGGGAGGCGAGCAGTACTTC. The chain is built from TRBV12-3 or TRBV12-4 and TRBJ2-7, with 9 bases aligning to TRBD1. This CDR3 region has 13 residues. J was trimmed by 6 bases and V by 5 bases; bases with no gene match: 5.

There are many counts of this clonotype. V and J are TRBV6-5 and TRBJ1-1, with 7 bases that match TRBD1. Germline V gene lookup returns CDR1 MNHEY and CDR2 SVGAGI. V dropped 7 bases and J dropped 0; count of bases not matched to a gene: 2. The CDR3 consists of 13 residues. The CDR3 sequence: CASNRGVNTEAFF. DNA for the CDR3: TGTGCCAGCAACAGGGGAGTGAACACTGAAGCTTTCTTT.

This clonotype was observed a few times. J is TRBJ1-6 and V is TRBV6-2 or TRBV6-3; D is possibly TRBD1 (6 bases). This CDR3 has 15 amino acids. V was clipped by 6 bases and J by 7 bases, with 16 bases between them. Per the germline V gene, CDR1 is MNHEY and CDR2 is SVGEGT. CDR3 bases: TGTGCCAGCAGCCCCCCCGACAGGACGAATTCACCCCTCCACTTT. This gives the protein CASSPPDRTNSPLHF.

There are a few counts of this clonotype. The CDR3 sequence is CATRAGGARGYTF. As DNA, the CDR3 is TGTGCCACCCGAGCAGGGGGTGCTCGGGGCTACACCTTC. This sequence joins TRBV12-3 or TRBV12-4 and TRBJ1-2; 7 positions match TRBD1. The CDR3 sequence is 13 residues long. Unmatched junction bases numbered 13, after V lost 10 bases and J lost 8 bases.

This clonotype has a count of ten or more. The V gene is TRBV7-3, the J gene TRBJ2-1; D may be TRBD2 (6 bases). The CDR3 consists of 14 residues. The ends were cut back, 3 bases at V and 5 bases at J, with 11 bases in the middle. Germline V gene sequence: CDR1 SGHTA, CDR2 FQGTGA. CDR3 protein: CASSLEGPHNEQFF. CDR3 in DNA: TGTGCCAGCAGCTTGGAGGGGCCCCACAATGAGCAGTTCTTC.

This clonotype was recorded a few times. The rearrangement links TRBV6-2 or TRBV6-3 to TRBJ1-1; 10 bases map to TRBD1. CDR1 and CDR2 from the germline V gene are MNHEY and SVGEGT. V shed 8 bases, J shed 3 bases, and the junction held 9 bases outside the gene matches. The CDR3 consists of 15 residues. DNA of the CDR3: TGTGCCAGCGGATCGACAGGGGGCTGGGACACTGAAGCTTTCTTT. It specifies CASGSTGGWDTEAFF.